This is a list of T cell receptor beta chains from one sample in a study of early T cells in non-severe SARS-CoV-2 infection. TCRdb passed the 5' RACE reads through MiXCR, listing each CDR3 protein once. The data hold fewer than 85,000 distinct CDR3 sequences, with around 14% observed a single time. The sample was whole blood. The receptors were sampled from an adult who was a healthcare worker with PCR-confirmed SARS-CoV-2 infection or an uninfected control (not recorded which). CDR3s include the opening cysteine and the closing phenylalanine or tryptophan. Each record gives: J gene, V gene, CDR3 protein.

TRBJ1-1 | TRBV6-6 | CRGGRYTEAFF
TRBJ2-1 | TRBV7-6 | CASSQNLGLAGDEQFF
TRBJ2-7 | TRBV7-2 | CASRDRDGSYEQYF
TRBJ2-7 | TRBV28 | CASTASGMNYEQYF
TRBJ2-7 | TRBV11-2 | CASSFGAAYEQYF
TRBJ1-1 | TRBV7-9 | CASGSRGRNTEAFF
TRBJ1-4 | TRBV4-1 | CASSPYGTRREKLFF
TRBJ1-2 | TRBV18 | CASSPPAGYNYGYTF
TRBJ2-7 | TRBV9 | CASSPGTGYYEQYF
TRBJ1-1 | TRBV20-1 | CSARDSQGAGTEAFF
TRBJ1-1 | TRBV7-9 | CASSPWSHPEAFF
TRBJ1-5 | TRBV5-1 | CASSRTGGNQPQHF
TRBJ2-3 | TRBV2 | CASSARTSGRRDTQYF
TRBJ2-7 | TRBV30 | CAWSVPRKKYEQYF
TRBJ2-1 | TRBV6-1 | CASSDSEGADEQFF
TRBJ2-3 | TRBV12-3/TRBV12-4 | CASRSSVSTDTQYF
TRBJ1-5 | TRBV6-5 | CASSRDRESNQPQHF
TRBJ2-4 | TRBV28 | CASSSTPFGGSIQYF
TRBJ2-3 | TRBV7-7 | CASSRDITDTQYF
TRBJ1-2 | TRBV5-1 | CASGLQGGSPYGYTF
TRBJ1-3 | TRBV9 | CASSPVGAYGNTIYF
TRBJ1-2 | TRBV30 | CAWVTAGTGSVYGYTF
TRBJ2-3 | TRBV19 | CASSIGGLADTQYF
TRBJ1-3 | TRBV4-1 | CASSQVGETIYF
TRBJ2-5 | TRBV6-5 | CASSYPASRWQETQYF
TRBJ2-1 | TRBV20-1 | CSARGKGNNEQFF
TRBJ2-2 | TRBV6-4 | CASSETYRAYTGELFF